The 15 T cell receptor beta chains given below trace back to one sample, sequenced in a study of preoperative IRX-2 immunotherapy in early breast cancer. Treatment of the sample: preoperative locoregional IRX-2 cytokine immunotherapy. This table comes from immunoSEQ multiplex PCR, and its TCRdb copy is limited to in-frame clones, with some not included. Found here are about 23,000 clones, 85% to 90% of them singletons; the top ten hold approximately 9.4%. The specimen comprised tumor tissue, sampled after IRX-2 immunotherapy. These receptors were obtained from a human donor with breast cancer.

The CDR3 loop is CASSYTSDSSYEQYF. In DNA, the CDR3 is TGTGCCAGCAGCTATACTAGCGATAGCTCCTACGAGCAGTACTTC. This chain connects TRBV7-9 to TRBJ2-7; 7 bases are shared with TRBD2. CDR1 and CDR2 (germline): SEHNR, FQNEAQ (reference sequence). J lost 0 bases, V lost 4 bases, and 6 bases had no gene match. CDR3 length: 15 residues.

The chain uses TRBV19 and TRBJ2-5, with D possibly TRBD1 on 6 matching bases. The length of the CDR3 is 14 residues. V was cut by 6 bases and J by 3 bases, with 14 bases left in between. Germline values: CDR1 LNHDA, CDR2 SQIVND (reference sequence). For the CDR3, the DNA is TGTGCCAGTAGGGGTAACAGGGTCGAAGAGACCCAGTACTTC. Translation: CASRGNRVEETQYF. Together with reference TRBV19 and TRBJ2-5, the CDR3 gives the full variable domain: DGGITQSPKYLFRKEGQNVTLSCEQNLNHDAMYWYRQDPGQGLRLIYYSQIVNDFQKGDIAEGYSVSREKKESFPLTVTSAQKNPTAFYLCASRGNRVEETQYFGPGTRLLVL.

V and J are TRBV6-5 and TRBJ1-6; D gene ambiguous. This CDR3 is 16 amino acids long. With 4 bases removed from V and 7 bases from J, the gap between germline ends came to 17 bases. Germline assignment: CDR1 MNHEY and CDR2 SVGAGI. The CDR3 region is CASSFPRGGENSPLHF. CDR3 sequence (DNA): TGTGCCAGCAGTTTCCCTCGGGGTGGAGAAAATTCACCCCTCCACTTT.

The chain recombines TRBV18 with TRBJ2-7; D may correspond to TRBD1 or TRBD2 (5 bases each). This CDR3 contains 13 residues. The germline V gene encodes CDR1 KGHSH and CDR2 LQKENI. Trimming stripped 8 bases from V and 2 bases from J, with 13 bases between. CDR3 in DNA: TGTGCCAGCACCCGGGACGGCACCTACGAGCAGTACTTC. This codes for CASTRDGTYEQYF.

The chain joins TRBV5-1 to TRBJ2-1, with TRBD2 identical over 14 bases. The CDR3 covers 17 residues. Germline CDR1 and CDR2: SGHRS and YFSETQ. V trimming: 4 bases; J trimming: 10 bases; junction bases outside the gene matches: 13. CDR3 loop: CASSRGQGLAGVGEQFF. The CDR3 DNA sequence: TGCGCCAGCAGCCGAGGCCAGGGACTAGCGGGAGTAGGGGAGCAGTTCTTC.

The rearrangement links TRBV10-2 to TRBJ2-7; D may be TRBD2 (6 bases). The germline V gene encodes CDR1 WSHSY and CDR2 SAAADI. The CDR3 runs 14 residues. The V gene lost 7 bases and the J gene lost 0 bases, with 13 bases spanning the gap. CDR3 protein: CASKPGLSSYEQYF. In DNA form, the CDR3 reads TGCGCCAGCAAACCGGGACTTTCCTCCTACGAGCAGTACTTC.

V and J are TRBV19 and TRBJ2-3; the D gene is possibly TRBD1 (5 bases). With 10 bases removed from V and 1 base from J, the gap between germline ends came to 12 bases. CDR1 and CDR2 (germline): LNHDA, SQIVND (reference sequence). The CDR3 is 13 amino acids. The CDR3 spells CATKATGTDTQYF. CDR3 bases: TGTGCCACGAAAGCGACAGGCACAGATACGCAGTATTTT. The full variable domain, completed using reference TRBV19 and TRBJ2-3, is DGGITQSPKYLFRKEGQNVTLSCEQNLNHDAMYWYRQDPGQGLRLIYYSQIVNDFQKGDIAEGYSVSREKKESFPLTVTSAQKNPTAFYLCATKATGTDTQYFGPGTRLTVL.

V and J are TRBV27 and TRBJ2-5; TRBD1 agrees at 8 bases. Germline CDR1 and CDR2: MNHEY and SMNVEV (reference sequence). The CDR3 extends over 16 amino acids. V was pared by 4 bases and J by 4 bases, with 11 bases of the junction left unmatched. CDR3 in DNA: TGTGCCAGCAGTTCCGGACAGGGCCACCTGGGAGAGACCCAGTACTTC. It translates to CASSSGQGHLGETQYF.

The chain links TRBV10-1 to TRBJ1-1; 10 bases map to TRBD1. Germline loops: CDR1 WNHNN, CDR2 SYGVQD (reference sequence). The V segment lost 8 bases and the J segment 4 bases; nucleotides outside the gene matches: 4. The CDR3 extends over 13 amino acids. CDR3: CASRRTGGTEAFF. The DNA for the CDR3 is TGCGCCAGCCGTAGGACAGGGGGCACTGAAGCTTTCTTT.

This chain connects TRBV19 to TRBJ2-7, with D tentatively TRBD1 (6 bases). This CDR3 has 15 amino acids. CDR1 is LNHDA, CDR2 SQIVND, per germline (reference sequence). The germline V and J ends were trimmed by 1 base and 2 bases, with 12 bases remaining between them. This CDR3 reads CASSIVYGDTYEQYF. Written as DNA, the CDR3 is TGTGCCAGTAGTATAGTTTACGGGGACACCTACGAGCAGTACTTC. Together with reference TRBV19 and TRBJ2-7, the CDR3 gives the full variable domain: DGGITQSPKYLFRKEGQNVTLSCEQNLNHDAMYWYRQDPGQGLRLIYYSQIVNDFQKGDIAEGYSVSREKKESFPLTVTSAQKNPTAFYLCASSIVYGDTYEQYFGPGTRLTVT.

The gene calls are TRBV11-2 and TRBJ2-5, with TRBD1 matching over 10 bases. The V gene end was trimmed by 6 bases and the J gene end by 2 bases; junction bases not matched to a gene: 9. The germline V gene encodes CDR1 SGHAT and CDR2 FQNNGV. The CDR3 sequence is 16 residues long. For the CDR3, the DNA is TGTGCCAGCAGTTTACTGGGGGACAGGGGACAAGAGACCCAGTACTTC. Translated, it gives CASSLLGDRGQETQYF.

This chain joins TRBV10-1 and TRBJ2-7; TRBD2 is a possible D gene (6 bases). CDR1 is WNHNN and CDR2 is SYGVQD in the germline V gene (reference sequence). The V and J ends lost 4 bases and 6 bases respectively, with 13 bases between them. The CDR3 is 13 residues long. The CDR3 DNA sequence: TGCGCCAGCAGTGGGCCCCCCGGGGGCGAGCAGTACTTC. It codes for CASSGPPGGEQYF.

The CDR3 nucleotides read TGCGCCAGCAGCTTGGAACCGGGCAGCTCCTACGAGCAGTACTTC. Amino acid sequence: CASSLEPGSSYEQYF. The V call is TRBV5-1, the J call TRBJ2-5, with no clear D. The closer fit of TRBJ2-7 to the DNA end suggests the J call may be wrong. CDR3 length equals 15 residues. Germline V gene data show CDR1 as SGHRS and CDR2 as YFSETQ.

This clone occurred once. The rearrangement uses TRBV5-1 and TRBJ2-1, with no clear D. The germline V gene encodes CDR1 SGHRS and CDR2 YFSETQ. This CDR3 region has 16 residues. Between the trimmed V and J ends, which lost 4 bases and 0 bases, there was a span of 14 bases. DNA of the CDR3: TGCGCCAGCAGCCGCCTAGGGTTAAGCTCCTACAATGAGCAGTTCTTC. Its translation is CASSRLGLSSYNEQFF. Supplemented by reference TRBV5-1 and TRBJ2-1, the full variable domain reads KAGVTQTPRYLIKTRGQQVTLSCSPISGHRSVSWYQQTPGQGLQFLFEYFSETQRNKGNFPGRFSGRQFSNSRSEMNVSTLELGDSALYLCASSRLGLSSYNEQFFGPGTRLTVL.

This chain links TRBV19 with TRBJ2-3, with D unclear. Germline V gene lookup returns CDR1 LNHDA and CDR2 SQIVND (reference sequence). CDR3 length: 14 amino acids. V lost 6 bases to trimming and J lost 5 bases, with 15 bases between them. CDR3 nucleotides: TGTGCCAGTAGCCTCCGAGAACCCGGAGATACGCAGTATTTT. It translates to CASSLREPGDTQYF.